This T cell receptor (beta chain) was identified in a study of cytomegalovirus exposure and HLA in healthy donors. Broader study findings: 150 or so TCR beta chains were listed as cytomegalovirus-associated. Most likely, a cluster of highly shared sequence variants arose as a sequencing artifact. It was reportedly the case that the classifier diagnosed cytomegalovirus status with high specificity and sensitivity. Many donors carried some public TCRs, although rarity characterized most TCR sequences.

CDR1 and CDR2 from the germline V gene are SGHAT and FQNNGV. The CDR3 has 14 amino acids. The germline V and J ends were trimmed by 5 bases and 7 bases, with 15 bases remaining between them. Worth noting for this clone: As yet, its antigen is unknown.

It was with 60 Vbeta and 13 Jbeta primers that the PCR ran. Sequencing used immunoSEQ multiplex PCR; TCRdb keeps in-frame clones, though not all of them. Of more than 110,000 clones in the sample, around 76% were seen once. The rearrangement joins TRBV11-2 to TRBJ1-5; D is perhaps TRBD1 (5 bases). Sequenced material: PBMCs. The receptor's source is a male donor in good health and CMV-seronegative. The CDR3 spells CASSPQRGAQPQHF. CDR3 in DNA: TGTGCCAGCAGCCCTCAACGCGGGGCCCAGCCCCAGCATTTT. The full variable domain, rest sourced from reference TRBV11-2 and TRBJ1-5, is EAGVAQSPRYKIIEKRQSVAFWCNPISGHATLYWYQQILGQGPKLLIQFQNNGVVDDSQLPKDRFSAERLKGVDSTLKIQPAKLEDSAVYLCASSPQRGAQPQHFGDGTRLSIL.